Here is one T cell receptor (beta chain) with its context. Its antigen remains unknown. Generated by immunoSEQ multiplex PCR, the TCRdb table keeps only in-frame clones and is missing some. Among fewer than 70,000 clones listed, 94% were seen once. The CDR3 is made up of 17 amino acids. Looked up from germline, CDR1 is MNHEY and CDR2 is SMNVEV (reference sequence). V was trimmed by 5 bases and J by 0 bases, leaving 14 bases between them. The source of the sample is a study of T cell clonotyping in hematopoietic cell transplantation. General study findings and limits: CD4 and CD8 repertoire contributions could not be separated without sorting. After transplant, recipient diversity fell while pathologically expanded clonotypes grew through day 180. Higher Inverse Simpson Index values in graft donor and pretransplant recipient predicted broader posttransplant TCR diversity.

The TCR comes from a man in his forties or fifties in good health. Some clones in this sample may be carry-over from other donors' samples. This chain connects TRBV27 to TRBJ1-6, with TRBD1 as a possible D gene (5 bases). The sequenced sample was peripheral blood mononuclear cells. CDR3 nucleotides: TGTGCCAGCAGTCCCATGGGGGGGAGCTCCTATAATTCACCCCTCCACTTT. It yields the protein CASSPMGGSSYNSPLHF.